What follows is one TCR beta chain and its context. What it binds is unknown. The data were taken from a study of cytomegalovirus exposure and HLA in healthy donors. Healthy individuals who donated bone marrow served as the donors. Germline CDR1 SNHLY, CDR2 FYNNEI. The CDR3 spans 11 residues. V was clipped by 4 bases and J by 13 bases, with 11 bases between them. PCR involved 60 Vbeta and 13 Jbeta primers. Generated by immunoSEQ multiplex PCR, the TCRdb table keeps only in-frame clones and is missing some. Here the sample spans fewer than 150,000 clones, 70% to 80% being singletons. Study outcomes and limitations: Previously analyzed data showed that most TCR beta V segments were productive at a frequency of about 87% or about 30%. Cytomegalovirus status was reportedly diagnosed by the classifier with high specificity and sensitivity. CMV serostatus was the sole immune exposure information available.

The sequence was obtained from a woman in her thirties or forties in good health and CMV-seropositive. Sequencing used PBMCs. This rearrangement joins TRBV2 to TRBJ2-4; tentative D call: TRBD2 (6 bases). The CDR3 here is CASSVEGRQYF. The CDR3 DNA reads TGTGCCAGCAGTGTGGAGGGACGCCAGTACTTC.